This T cell receptor beta chain was captured in a study of T cell changes during pregnancy in multiple sclerosis. Only in-frame clones appear in the TCRdb table, and some are missing; sequencing was by immunoSEQ multiplex PCR. The sample shows 83,000 or so clones, approximately 95% of them seen only once. V lost 3 bases, J lost 0 bases, and 7 bases lay in between. Germline CDR1 SGHRS, CDR2 YFSETQ. The CDR3 has 15 amino acids. This specimen was peripheral blood, taken after pregnancy. The chain recombines TRBV5-1 with TRBJ2-6; D remains ambiguous. The TCR was taken from a female donor in good health, enrolled as a control in a pregnancy study. The CDR3 reads CASSYESSGANVLTF. DNA of the CDR3: TGCGCCAGCAGCTATGAGTCCTCTGGGGCCAACGTCCTGACTTTC.